These T cell receptor beta chains were read from a single sample in a study of Ad26.COV2.S vaccination and SARS-CoV-2 variants. Sequenced by immunoSEQ multiplex PCR; TCRdb stores in-frame clones only, minus some. The profile covers hundreds of thousands of clones, with roughly 91% appearing a single time and roughly 3.1% taken by the ten largest. The sequencing used peripheral blood, collected in a trial of Ad26.COV2.S vaccine versus placebo. Every receptor here comes from a person between 18 and 65 years old who received the Ad26.COV2.S COVID-19 vaccine or a placebo. CDR3s include the opening cysteine and the closing phenylalanine or tryptophan. D genes are given only for firm matches. The size entry is marked missing in some rows and otherwise reads once, few, many or a size class.

V	D	size	J	CDR3	DNA
TRBV2	TRBD1	.	TRBJ1-5	CASRSGTANQPQHF	TGTGCCAGCAGAAGCGGGACAGCCAATCAGCCCCAGCATTTT
TRBV19	.	.	TRBJ1-1	CASRPGRGRAFF	TGTGCCAGTAGACCCGGGCGGGGGCGTGCTTTCTTT
TRBV7-9	.	few	TRBJ1-1	CASSLDVGTEAFF	TGTGCCAGCAGCTTAGACGTAGGCACTGAAGCTTTCTTT
TRBV5-4	TRBD1	.	TRBJ2-2	CASSTLGQDSNTGELFF	TGTGCCAGCAGCACTCTGGGACAGGATTCGAACACCGGGGAGCTGTTTTTT
TRBV6-5	.	.	TRBJ2-3	CASIAPGTDTQYF	TGTGCCAGCATCGCCCCAGGTACAGATACGCAGTATTTT
TRBV19	TRBD1	.	TRBJ2-7	CASSPGTGTTYEQYF	TGTGCCAGTAGTCCCGGGACAGGGACAACCTACGAGCAGTACTTC
TRBV14	.	.	TRBJ2-1	CASSQTPRGRPNEQFF	TGTGCCAGCAGCCAGACCCCAAGGGGCCGCCCTAATGAGCAGTTCTTC
TRBV30	TRBD1	.	TRBJ1-2	CAWSAILGQGNGYTF	TGTGCCTGGAGTGCCATTCTTGGACAGGGAAATGGCTACACCTTC
TRBV5-1	.	few	TRBJ1-3	CASSPEGAGSGNTIYF	TGCGCCAGCAGCCCGGAGGGTGCTGGATCGGGAAACACCATATATTTT
TRBV7-9	.	.	TRBJ1-2	CASSLQYGYTF	TGTGCCAGCAGCTTACAATATGGCTACACCTTC
TRBV19	TRBD1	.	TRBJ1-3	CASLPGGRGHGNTIYF	TGTGCCAGCTTACCCGGTGGCAGGGGGCATGGAAACACCATATATTTT
TRBV5-4	.	.	TRBJ2-3	CASSLESSSTDTQYF	TGTGCCAGCAGCTTGGAATCCAGTAGCACAGATACGCAGTATTTT
TRBV5-1	.	few	TRBJ2-7	CASSWNYEQYF	TGCGCCAGCAGCTGGAACTACGAGCAGTACTTC
TRBV27	.	many	TRBJ1-1	CASSRTEAFF	TGTGCCAGCAGTAGGACTGAAGCTTTCTTT
TRBV5-4	.	.	TRBJ2-2	CASSLDTGELFF	TGTGCCAGCAGCTTGGACACCGGGGAGCTGTTTTTT
TRBV4-1	TRBD2	.	TRBJ2-5	CASSRAGGGPFQETQYF	TGCGCCAGCAGCCGGGCGGGCGGGGGGCCCTTCCAAGAGACCCAGTACTTC
TRBV5-1	.	few	TRBJ1-1	CASSLNTLSRLNTEAFF	TGCGCCAGCAGCTTAAATACTCTATCACGTTTGAACACTGAAGCTTTCTTT
TRBV18	.	.	TRBJ2-2	CASSPTVANTGELFF	TGTGCCAGCTCACCAACCGTGGCAAACACCGGGGAGCTGTTTTTT
TRBV30	TRBD1	.	TRBJ2-7	CAWSSWTGGAPSYEQYF	TGTGCCTGGAGTTCGTGGACAGGGGGCGCCCCCTCCTACGAGCAGTACTTC
TRBV10-3	TRBD1	.	TRBJ1-2	CAISGPTGGDYGYTF	TGTGCCATCAGTGGTCCAACAGGGGGCGACTATGGCTACACCTTC
TRBV7-9	.	.	TRBJ1-2	CASSPVRGNYGYTF	TGTGCCAGCAGCCCGGTGCGTGGTAACTATGGCTACACCTTC
TRBV4-1	.	.	TRBJ2-3	CASSHLSADTQYF	TGCGCCAGCAGCCATTTATCCGCAGATACGCAGTATTTT
TRBV7-3	.	.	TRBJ1-1	CASSLTPNTEAFF	TGTGCCAGCAGCTTAACCCCGAACACTGAAGCTTTCTTT